The 3 T cell receptor beta chains reported below all come from one sample, sequenced in a study of OX40 agonist ivuxolimab in advanced cancers. Sequencing was performed with immunoSEQ multiplex PCR; in TCRdb, only in-frame clones are kept and a portion is missing. The repertoire holds about 84,000 clones, with about 93% as singletons. Sequenced here: CD4+ or CD8+ T cells sorted from blood, sampled in a trial of the OX40 agonist ivuxolimab. The receptors come from an adult with an advanced solid tumor such as melanoma, head and neck, liver or kidney cancer.

The rearrangement joins TRBV5-8 to TRBJ1-2; 8 bases line up with TRBD1. From germline, CDR1 is SGHTS and CDR2 YDEGEE. V gave up 0 bases and J gave up 3 bases; unmatched junction bases: 4. The CDR3 is 15 residues long. CDR3 protein: CASSLAQGDDYGYTF. CDR3 sequence (DNA): TGTGCCAGCAGCTTGGCACAGGGGGACGACTATGGCTACACCTTC.

The rearrangement joins TRBV19 to TRBJ2-2, with D possibly matching TRBD1 (6 bases). The CDR3 runs to 16 residues. CDR1 and CDR2 (germline): LNHDA, SQIVND (reference sequence). Trimming took 3 bases from V and 1 from J, leaving 12 bases between them. The CDR3 loop is CASSIVTGRNTGELFF. The DNA for the CDR3 is TGTGCCAGTAGTATCGTTACAGGGAGGAACACCGGGGAGCTGTTTTTT.

V usage is TRBV5-4 and J usage is TRBJ2-5; D is uncertain. CDR3 size: 13 residues. V was pared by 2 bases and J by 5 bases, with 10 bases between. CDR1 SGHNT and CDR2 YYREEE come from the germline V gene (reference sequence). The CDR3 region has the DNA TGTGCCAGCAGCTTCTTCGCCGGGGAGACCCAGTACTTC. Encoded protein: CASSFFAGETQYF.